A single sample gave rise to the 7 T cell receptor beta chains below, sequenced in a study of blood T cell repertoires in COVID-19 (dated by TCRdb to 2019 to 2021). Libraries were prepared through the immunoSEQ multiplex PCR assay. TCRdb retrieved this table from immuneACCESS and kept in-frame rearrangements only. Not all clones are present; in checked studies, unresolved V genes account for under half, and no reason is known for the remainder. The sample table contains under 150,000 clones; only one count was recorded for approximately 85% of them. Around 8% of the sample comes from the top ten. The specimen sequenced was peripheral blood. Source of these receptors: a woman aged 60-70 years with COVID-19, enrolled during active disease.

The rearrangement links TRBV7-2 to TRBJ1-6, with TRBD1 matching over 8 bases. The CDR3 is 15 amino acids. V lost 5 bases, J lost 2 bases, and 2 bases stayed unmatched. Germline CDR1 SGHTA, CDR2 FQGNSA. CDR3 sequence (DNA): TGTGCCAGCAGCCCAGGGGGCACCTATAATTCACCCCTCCACTTT. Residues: CASSPGGTYNSPLHF.

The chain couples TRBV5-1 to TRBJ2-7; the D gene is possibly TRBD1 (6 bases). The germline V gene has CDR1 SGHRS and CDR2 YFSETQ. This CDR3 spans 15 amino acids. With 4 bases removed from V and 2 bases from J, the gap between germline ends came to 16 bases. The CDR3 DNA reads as TGCGCCAGCAGCGCTGGACAGATTAGACCCTACGAGCAGTACTTC. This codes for CASSAGQIRPYEQYF. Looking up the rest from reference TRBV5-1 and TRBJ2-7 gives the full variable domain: KAGVTQTPRYLIKTRGQQVTLSCSPISGHRSVSWYQQTPGQGLQFLFEYFSETQRNKGNFPGRFSGRQFSNSRSEMNVSTLELGDSALYLCASSAGQIRPYEQYFGPGTRLTVT.

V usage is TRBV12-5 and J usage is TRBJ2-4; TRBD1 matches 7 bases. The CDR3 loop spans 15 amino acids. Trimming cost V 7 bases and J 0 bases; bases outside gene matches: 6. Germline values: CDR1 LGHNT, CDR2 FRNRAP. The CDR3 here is CASATGVIAKNIQYF. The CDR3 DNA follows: TGTGCTAGTGCTACAGGGGTAATAGCCAAAAACATTCAGTACTTC. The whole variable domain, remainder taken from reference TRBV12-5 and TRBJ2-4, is DARVTQTPRHKVTEMGQEVTMRCQPILGHNTVFWYRQTMMQGLELLAYFRNRAPLDDSGMPKDRFSAEMPDATLATLKIQPSEPRDSAVYFCASATGVIAKNIQYFGAGTRLSVL.

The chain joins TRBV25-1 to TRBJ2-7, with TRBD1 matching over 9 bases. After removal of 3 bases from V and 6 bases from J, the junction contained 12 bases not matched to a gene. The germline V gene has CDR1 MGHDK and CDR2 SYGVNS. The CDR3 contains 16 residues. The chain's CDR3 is CASSDSRWTGESEQYF. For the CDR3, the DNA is TGTGCCAGCAGTGACTCCCGATGGACAGGGGAGAGCGAGCAGTACTTC.

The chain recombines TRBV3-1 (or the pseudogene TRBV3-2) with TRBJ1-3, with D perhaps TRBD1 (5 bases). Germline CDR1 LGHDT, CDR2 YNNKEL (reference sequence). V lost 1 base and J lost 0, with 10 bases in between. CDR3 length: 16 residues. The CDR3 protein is CASSQAGTYSGNTIYF. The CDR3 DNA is TGTGCCAGCAGCCAAGCCGGGACTTACTCTGGAAACACCATATATTTT.

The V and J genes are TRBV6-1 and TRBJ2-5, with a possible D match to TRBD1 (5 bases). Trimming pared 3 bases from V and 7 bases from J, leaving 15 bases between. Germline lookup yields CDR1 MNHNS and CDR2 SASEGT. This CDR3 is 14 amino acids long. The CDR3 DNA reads TGTGCCAGCAGTGAGTCGTACCAAGGGGTGACCCAGTACTTC. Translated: CASSESYQGVTQYF.

This CDR3 is CASTFREVGTANTEAFF. The CDR3 nucleotides read TGTGCCAGCACCTTCCGAGAAGTAGGGACAGCGAACACTGAAGCTTTCTTT. The V and J genes are TRBV11-2 and TRBJ1-1; 7 positions match TRBD1. The length of the CDR3 is 17 residues. Trimming removed 7 bases from V and 1 base from J; junction bases left unmatched: 15. From germline, CDR1 is SGHAT and CDR2 FQNNGV.